This TCR beta chain emerged from a study of T cell changes during pregnancy in multiple sclerosis. The data were produced by immunoSEQ multiplex PCR, yet TCRdb's version contains in-frame clones alone and is incomplete. The data hold tens of thousands of clones, with 90% to 95% observed a single time. This clone was observed a single time. The V and J ends lost 2 bases and 8 bases, in that order; junction bases with no gene match: 11. Germline lookup yields CDR1 LNHNV and CDR2 YYDKDF (reference sequence). This CDR3 is 17 amino acids long. The chain uses TRBV15 and TRBJ1-4; 10 positions agree with TRBD1. This TCR derives from a female donor with multiple sclerosis, enrolled in a pregnancy study. The input for sequencing was CD8+ T cells from peripheral blood mononuclear cells, taken before pregnancy. As DNA, the CDR3 is TGTGCCACCAGCAGATCTGACAGGGGGCCTTTAGAAGAAAAACTGTTTTTT. Translation gives CATSRSDRGPLEEKLFF.